The rows below give T cell receptor beta chains drawn from one sample of a study of tumor-infiltrating lymphocytes in glioblastoma multiforme. MiXCR, applied by TCRdb to the multiplex PCR reads, yields one record per CDR3 protein. The data hold about 9,600 distinct CDR3 sequences, with around 64% observed a single time. Sequenced material: brain tumor tissue. Receptors were obtained from a male donor with glioblastoma. The conserved cysteine and the conserved F or W are not part of the CDR3 here. Each record gives: J gene, V gene, CDR3 protein.

J gene: TRBJ1-1; V gene: TRBV29-1; CDR3 protein: SVGTVRTEAF
J gene: TRBJ2-3; V gene: TRBV5-4; CDR3 protein: ASSRPTLLAGGGDTQY
J gene: TRBJ1-1; V gene: TRBV10-3; CDR3 protein: ANSDLDTEAF
J gene: TRBJ2-2; V gene: TRBV6-1; CDR3 protein: ASTGLAGGYAGELS
J gene: TRBJ2-2; V gene: TRBV11-3; CDR3 protein: ASSLGVARGTGELF
J gene: TRBJ2-6; V gene: TRBV29-1; CDR3 protein: SVGGQGTSGANVLT
J gene: TRBJ1-2; V gene: TRBV29-1; CDR3 protein: SVFIGGYT
J gene: TRBJ1-5; V gene: TRBV4-2; CDR3 protein: ASNQEWGREQPQH
J gene: TRBJ2-1; V gene: TRBV6-2/TRBV6-3; CDR3 protein: ANSYSANANEQF
J gene: TRBJ2-4; V gene: TRBV5-4; CDR3 protein: ASSRDGTGYNIQY
J gene: TRBJ2-6; V gene: TRBV11-1; CDR3 protein: ASSSSVWSGANVLT